What follows are 29 T cell receptor beta chains derived from one specimen sequenced in a study of response to subunit inactivated influenza vaccine. MiXCR, applied by TCRdb to the RT-PCR reads, yields one record per CDR3 protein. The table has 400,000 to 650,000 distinct CDR3 sequences, approximately 6.9% seen once. Specimen: PBMCs from blood, collected roughly 24 months after vaccination. The receptor source for this set is a man aged 50-75 years who received an inactivated influenza vaccine.

Only a few counts were recorded for this clonotype. The chain uses TRBV28 and TRBJ1-1, with 8 bases lining up with TRBD1. Germline CDR1 reads MDHEN; CDR2 reads SYDVKM. V trimming: 10 bases; J trimming: 3 bases; junction bases outside the gene matches: 16. The CDR3 contains 16 residues. CDR3 sequence: CATYPSRGRLDTEAFF. DNA for the CDR3: TGTGCCACGTACCCCTCCAGGGGGCGATTGGACACTGAAGCTTTCTTT.

This clonotype was detected a few times. This chain uses TRBV11-2 with TRBJ2-7; no definite D call. From germline, CDR1 is SGHAT and CDR2 FQNNGV. V gave up 5 bases and J gave up 4 bases, with 12 bases separating them. The length of the CDR3 is 13 residues. The CDR3 nucleotides read TGTGCCAGCAGCCTCGACCCCCTTTACGAGCAGTACTTC. This translates into CASSLDPLYEQYF.

The sample holds many counts of this clonotype. The chain has TRBV6-1 and TRBJ2-7; perhaps TRBD2 as D (6 bases). Trimming took off 6 bases at V and 0 bases at J, with 15 bases between the two ends. Germline V CDR1 and CDR2: MNHNS, SASEGT. CDR3 size: 15 residues. For the CDR3, the DNA is TGTGCCAGCAGACGCGGGACGGAAAGCTCCTACGAGCAGTACTTC. Protein: CASRRGTESSYEQYF.

The gene calls are TRBV5-1 and TRBJ2-3, with D perhaps matching TRBD2 (6 bases). Germline V lookup: CDR1 SGHRS, CDR2 YFSETQ. V lost 4 bases, J lost 2 bases, and 11 bases lay in between. The CDR3 consists of 14 residues. This CDR3 reads CASSIAAVTDTQYF. The CDR3, as DNA: TGCGCCAGCAGCATAGCGGCGGTCACAGATACGCAGTATTTT.

This clonotype was seen a handful of times. This chain joins TRBV15 and TRBJ2-6; D remains ambiguous. CDR1 and CDR2 from the germline V gene are LNHNV and YYDKDF (reference sequence). V gave up 0 bases and J gave up 0 bases, with 3 bases separating them. The CDR3 runs 15 residues. The CDR3 bases are TGTGCCACCAGCAGAGACGTCTCTGGGGCCAACGTCCTGACTTTC. Encoded protein: CATSRDVSGANVLTF.

This clonotype was recorded a few times. The chain links TRBV5-1 to TRBJ2-3; unclear D gene. Germline V lookup: CDR1 SGHRS, CDR2 YFSETQ. V lost 4 bases, J lost 4 bases, and 13 bases lay in between. This CDR3 has 14 residues. The CDR3 loop is CASSKDLPADTQYF. In DNA, the CDR3 is TGCGCCAGCAGCAAGGACCTTCCAGCAGATACGCAGTATTTT.

As concerns this clonotype: This may arise from a read error, as a much more abundant clone is one base away. The CDR3 spells CASRPGGTDTRYF. As DNA, the CDR3 is TGTGCCAGCAGACCAGGGGGCACAGATACGCGGTATTTT. This chain links TRBV6-2 or TRBV6-3 with TRBJ2-3, with 8 bases identical to TRBD1. Germline V gene sequence: CDR1 MNHEY, CDR2 SVGEGT. The CDR3 length is 13 residues.

This clonotype appeared a few times. The rearrangement joins TRBV2 to TRBJ1-1; no reliable D call. Germline-derived CDR1 and CDR2 are SNHLY and FYNNEI. The CDR3 contains 15 residues. Trimming stripped 10 bases from V and 4 bases from J, with 22 bases between. The chain's CDR3 is CATAPHKIRGTEAFF. The DNA for the CDR3 is TGTGCCACCGCCCCCCACAAAATAAGAGGCACTGAAGCTTTCTTT.

This chain links TRBV12-3 or TRBV12-4 with TRBJ1-4; D gene uncertain. Trimming cost V 7 bases and J 6 bases, with 12 bases left between them. The CDR3 extends over 13 amino acids. The CDR3 reads CASTLRGDEKLFF. CDR3 coding DNA: TGTGCCAGCACCCTCCGGGGAGATGAAAAACTGTTTTTT.

The table lists this clonotype with a few counts. The genes are TRBV20-1 and TRBJ1-1; D unclear. Trimming stripped 5 bases from V and 1 base from J, with 11 bases between. Germline V gene lookup returns CDR1 DFQATT and CDR2 SNEGSKA (reference sequence). This CDR3 has 13 residues. The chain's CDR3 is CSAPRAANTEAFF. The CDR3 region has the DNA TGCAGTGCTCCGCGGGCAGCGAACACTGAAGCTTTCTTT.

This clonotype was counted at least ten times. The chain combines TRBV6-2 or TRBV6-3 with TRBJ2-3, with TRBD2 identical over 11 bases. Germline loops: CDR1 MNHEY, CDR2 SVGEGT. With V trimmed by 5 bases and J by 4 bases, 5 bases remained unmatched. The CDR3 loop spans 15 amino acids. Here the CDR3 reads CASSASLAGADTQYF. As DNA, the CDR3 is TGTGCCAGCAGTGCTTCACTAGCGGGAGCAGATACGCAGTATTTT.

The chain recombines TRBV7-9 with TRBJ1-1; 8 bases fit TRBD1. The CDR3 contains 15 residues. V was clipped by 5 bases and J by 6 bases; unmatched bases: 11. CDR1 SEHNR and CDR2 FQNEAQ come from the germline V gene (reference sequence). The CDR3 reads CASSRMTGAHPEAFF. The CDR3 DNA sequence: TGTGCCAGCAGCCGAATGACAGGGGCCCACCCTGAAGCTTTCTTT. The variable domain in full, completed from reference TRBV7-9 and TRBJ1-1, reads DTGVSQNPRHKITKRGQNVTFRCDPISEHNRLYWYRQTLGQGPEFLTYFQNEAQLEKSRLLSDRFSAERPKGSFSTLEIQRTEQGDSAMYLCASSRMTGAHPEAFFGQGTRLTVV.

With regard to this clonotype: Just one base apart from a much larger clone, this may be a read error. The chain uses TRBV29-1 and TRBJ1-2, with 8 bases aligning to TRBD1. The CDR3 is 14 residues long. CDR1 and CDR2 from the germline V gene are SQVTM and ANQGSEA. The CDR3 is CSVGGQAVNDGYTF. CDR3 DNA sequence: TGCAGCGTGGGGGGACAGGCCGTTAACGATGGCTACACCTTC.

The sample holds a few counts of this clonotype. V and J are TRBV11-1 and TRBJ2-7; 8 bases are shared with TRBD1. J was trimmed by 3 bases and V by 1 base; bases with no gene match: 5. This CDR3 has 15 residues. CDR1 is SGHAT and CDR2 is FQDESV in the germline V gene (reference sequence). The CDR3 nucleotides read TGTGCCAGCAGCTTAGAGTACGACAGGGGCTACGAGCAGTACTTC. This translates into CASSLEYDRGYEQYF.

This clonotype was found many times. This chain links TRBV29-1 with TRBJ2-3, with 7 bases fitting TRBD2. From germline, CDR1 is SQVTM and CDR2 ANQGSEA. The CDR3 spans 14 residues. Trimming at V came to 6 bases and at J to 2 bases, leaving 8 bases not matched to a gene. CDR3 sequence: CSVALAYHTDTQYF. The CDR3 nucleotides are TGCAGCGTCGCACTAGCGTACCACACAGATACGCAGTATTTT.

This clonotype was seen only a few times. The chain recombines TRBV5-1 with TRBJ2-5; D perhaps matches TRBD1 (5 bases). V lost 4 bases and J 2 bases, leaving 18 bases between the germline ends. The CDR3 extends over 16 amino acids. Germline V CDR1 and CDR2: SGHRS, YFSETQ. The CDR3 region has the DNA TGCGCCAGCAGCCGCAGTCCTCTGGGGCAGCAAGAGACCCAGTACTTC. Residues: CASSRSPLGQQETQYF.

This clonotype came up many times. This chain joins TRBV7-9 and TRBJ2-1; TRBD2 agrees at 10 bases. The CDR3 has 15 residues. After removal of 6 bases from V and 1 base from J, the junction contained 3 bases not matched to a gene. The germline V gene encodes CDR1 SEHNR and CDR2 FQNEAQ (reference sequence). In DNA, the CDR3 is TGTGCCAGCAGACCTAGCGGGAGTTCCTACAATGAGCAGTTCTTC. It is translated as CASRPSGSSYNEQFF.

J is TRBJ2-1 and V is TRBV13; D possibly uses TRBD1 or TRBD2 (5 bases each). Germline CDR1 PRHDT, CDR2 FYEKMQ (reference sequence). The CDR3 consists of 14 residues. V gave up 5 bases and J gave up 1 base, with 9 bases separating them. The CDR3 spells CASSHGASYNEQFF. In nucleotides, the CDR3 is TGTGCCAGCAGCCACGGGGCTTCCTACAATGAGCAGTTCTTC.

The V call is TRBV6-1, the J call TRBJ2-3, with D perhaps matching TRBD1 or TRBD2 (5 bases each). The germline CDR1 and CDR2 sequences are MNHNS and SASEGT. CDR3 size: 15 residues. Trimming stripped 4 bases from V and 2 bases from J, with 13 bases between. CDR3 amino acids: CASSVEGWNTDTQYF. In DNA, the CDR3 is TGTGCCAGCAGTGTAGAGGGGTGGAACACAGATACGCAGTATTTT.

In its sample, this clonotype was seen a few times. The chain is built from TRBV20-1 and TRBJ2-7; TRBD2 aligns across 13 bases. V was pared by 3 bases and J by 6 bases, with 5 bases of the junction left unmatched. Germline CDR1 reads DFQATT; CDR2 reads SNEGSKA (reference sequence). The length of the CDR3 is 14 residues. The DNA of the CDR3 is TGCAGTGCTAGCGGGACTAGCGGGGCCTCCGAGCAGTACTTC. It is translated as CSASGTSGASEQYF.

In this sample, this clonotype turned up many times. V usage is TRBV6-6 and J usage is TRBJ2-7; 7 positions match TRBD1. CDR3 length: 13 amino acids. CDR1 and CDR2 (germline): MNHNY, SVGAGI (reference sequence). The V and J ends lost 1 base and 6 bases, in that order; junction bases with no gene match: 3. CDR3 in DNA: TGTGCCAGCAGTTACTTTACAGGGGTCGAGCAGTACTTC. It yields the protein CASSYFTGVEQYF.

The sample holds many counts of this clonotype. The chain links TRBV27 to TRBJ1-5; TRBD1 might be the D (5 bases). Trimming removed 3 bases at V and 2 bases at J, with 8 bases between. The germline gives CDR1 MNHEY, CDR2 SMNVEV (reference sequence). The CDR3 is made up of 14 amino acids. The CDR3 DNA is TGTGCCAGCAGTTTGACAGAAGGCAATCAGCCCCAGCATTTT. Its protein product is CASSLTEGNQPQHF.

This clonotype showed up just a few times. This sequence joins TRBV6-5 and TRBJ2-7, with TRBD1 matching 10 bases. After removal of 2 bases from V and 4 bases from J, the junction contained 2 bases not matched to a gene. This CDR3 contains 14 residues. Germline CDR1 and CDR2: MNHEY and SVGAGI. CDR3 in DNA: TGTGCCAGCAGTTACGTGGACAGGGGGTACGAGCAGTACTTC. It yields the protein CASSYVDRGYEQYF.

This chain links TRBV27 with TRBJ2-6, with D unresolved. V was shortened by 2 bases and J by 4 bases, with 6 bases between the two germline ends. From germline, CDR1 is MNHEY and CDR2 SMNVEV (reference sequence). The CDR3 loop spans 14 amino acids. CDR3 sequence reads: CASSLVLGANVLTF. The CDR3 region has the DNA TGTGCCAGCAGTTTAGTCCTGGGGGCCAACGTCCTGACTTTC.

In its sample, this clonotype was seen many times. This sequence joins TRBV20-1 and TRBJ2-1; the D is unclear. The CDR3 is made up of 14 amino acids. Germline loops: CDR1 DFQATT, CDR2 SNEGSKA (reference sequence). V was cut by 3 bases and J by 0 bases, with 9 bases left in between. Here the CDR3 DNA reads TGCAGTGCTAGGATCCTTGTCTCCTACAATGAGCAGTTCTTC. Its protein is CSARILVSYNEQFF.

This chain uses TRBV3-1 with TRBJ2-7; no clear D gene. CDR3 length: 14 amino acids. V was trimmed by 0 bases and J by 0 bases, leaving 6 bases between them. The germline CDR1 and CDR2 sequences are LGHDT and YNNKEL (reference sequence). CDR3 sequence: CASSQDVSSYEQYF. For the CDR3, the DNA is TGTGCCAGCAGCCAAGACGTTTCCTCCTACGAGCAGTACTTC.

V is TRBV29-1 and J is TRBJ2-3; D possibly corresponds to TRBD2 (7 bases). The CDR3 has 13 amino acids. The V and J ends lost 8 bases and 2 bases respectively, with 14 bases between them. Looked up from germline, CDR1 is SQVTM and CDR2 is ANQGSEA. CDR3 sequence (DNA): TGCAGCTCGGGGGGACACAACACAGATACGCAGTATTTT. This sequence encodes CSSGGHNTDTQYF.

This sequence joins TRBV5-4 and TRBJ2-4; D gene uncertain. V dropped 4 bases and J dropped 5 bases, with 10 bases sitting between them. CDR3 size: 13 residues. From germline, CDR1 is SGHNT and CDR2 YYREEE (reference sequence). In DNA, the CDR3 is TGTGCCAGCAGCGCCTCAGAAGAAAACATTCAGTACTTC. It is translated as CASSASEENIQYF.

CDR3 amino acids: CASSLPSQTYGYTF. In nucleotides, the CDR3 is TGTGCCAGCAGTTTACCTTCCCAGACCTATGGCTACACCTTC. V usage is TRBV28 and J usage is TRBJ1-2, with D unclear. Deletions cut 2 bases from V and 4 bases from J, with 11 bases between. CDR3 length: 14 amino acids. Germline V CDR1 and CDR2: MDHEN, SYDVKM.